This T cell receptor beta chain was recovered during a study of control samples from healthy donors and cancer patients. Method: immunoSEQ multiplex PCR; TCRdb's copy keeps in-frame clones and lacks some. The sample consists of some 200,000 clones, around 94% of them appearing once. The sequenced material came from blood. The TCR originated in a man aged 50 to 60 in good health.

The CDR3 nucleotides read TGCAGTGCTAGTAGGGTTGGGAACACTGAAGCTTTCTTT. It translates to CSASRVGNTEAFF. The rearrangement joins TRBV20-1 to TRBJ1-1; the D is unclear. The CDR3 spans 13 residues. V shed 3 bases and J shed 1 base, with 9 bases lying between them. Germline V gives CDR1 DFQATT, CDR2 SNEGSKA (reference sequence).